Listed here are 18 T cell receptor beta chains from one sample, sequenced in a study of blood T cell dynamics during melanoma immunotherapy. Method: immunoSEQ multiplex PCR; TCRdb's copy keeps in-frame clones and lacks some. Among roughly 5,000 clones, approximately 86% were seen once, and the ten largest hold roughly a third. Time point denoted: pre-treatment baseline. The material sequenced was blood, taken from a patient treated with checkpoint blockade. The receptor source for this set is a human donor with melanoma.

The chain couples TRBV7-9 to TRBJ1-1, with D perhaps matching TRBD1 (5 bases). V shed 5 bases and J shed 1 base, with 17 bases lying between them. Looked up from germline, CDR1 is SEHNR and CDR2 is FQNEAQ (reference sequence). There are 16 residues in the CDR3. For the CDR3, the DNA is TGTGCCAGCAGCGTTGGGGGACCTCGGGAGAACACTGAAGCTTTCTTT. Translated: CASSVGGPRENTEAFF.

The V call is TRBV2, the J call TRBJ2-2; 11 bases line up with TRBD2. The germline V gene has CDR1 SNHLY and CDR2 FYNNEI. The length of the CDR3 is 15 residues. V dropped 4 bases and J dropped 4; count of bases not matched to a gene: 2. The CDR3 DNA is TGTGCCAGCAGTGGACTAGCGGGGAGCACCGGGGAGCTGTTTTTT. Translation: CASSGLAGSTGELFF.

V is TRBV19 and J is TRBJ1-1; TRBD1 is a possible D gene (6 bases). This CDR3 comprises 13 residues. Trimming took 2 bases from V and 6 from J, leaving 10 bases between them. Germline lookup yields CDR1 LNHDA and CDR2 SQIVND (reference sequence). The CDR3 here is CASSIQGSAEAFF. The CDR3 DNA sequence: TGTGCCAGTAGTATACAGGGGAGCGCTGAAGCTTTCTTT.

J is TRBJ1-2 and V is TRBV7-3, with D perhaps matching TRBD1 (6 bases). The CDR3 contains 13 residues. Germline CDR1 and CDR2: SGHTA and FQGTGA. The V end lost 4 bases, the J end lost 10 bases, and 16 bases lay between the germline ends. CDR3 amino acids: CASSSGTSWAYTF. CDR3 sequence (DNA): TGTGCCAGCAGCTCCGGGACAAGCTGGGCCTACACCTTC.

This rearrangement joins TRBV6-5 to TRBJ2-1; 9 nucleotides line up with TRBD1. There are 15 residues in the CDR3. The germline gives CDR1 MNHEY, CDR2 SVGAGI. V lost 5 bases and J lost 4; bases outside the gene matches: 6. CDR3 loop: CASSTGGHRYNEQFF. In nucleotides, the CDR3 is TGTGCCAGCAGTACAGGGGGCCATAGATACAATGAGCAGTTCTTC.

The rearrangement links TRBV9 to TRBJ2-1, with D possibly being TRBD1 (5 bases). This CDR3 region has 16 residues. Germline V gives CDR1 SGDLS, CDR2 YYNGEE. V lost 2 bases and J lost 4, with 16 bases in between. CDR3 amino acids: CASSVLDNPYYNEQFF. The CDR3 bases are TGTGCCAGCAGCGTCTTGGACAACCCGTATTACAATGAGCAGTTCTTC.

The chain couples TRBV5-5 to TRBJ1-5; 8 bases map to TRBD1. CDR1 is SGHKS and CDR2 is YYEKEE in the germline V gene (reference sequence). Trimming cost V 2 bases and J 5 bases; bases outside gene matches: 3. CDR3 length: 14 residues. The DNA of the CDR3 is TGTGCCAGCAGCTTACAGGGGGAATATCAGCCCCAGCATTTT. Its protein is CASSLQGEYQPQHF.

This rearrangement joins TRBV2 to TRBJ2-2; 7 bases line up with TRBD1. The CDR3 has 16 residues. Unmatched junction bases numbered 6, after V lost 5 bases and J lost 0 bases. In germline, CDR1 is SNHLY, CDR2 FYNNEI. Here the CDR3 reads CASSTGASTNTGELFF. In DNA form, the CDR3 reads TGTGCCAGCAGTACAGGGGCCTCCACGAACACCGGGGAGCTGTTTTTT.

On this clone: At one end the junction does not follow the germline gene, possibly because of a read error. The chain has TRBV7-7 and TRBJ2-5, with 9 bases lining up with TRBD2. Germline V gene lookup returns CDR1 SSHAT and CDR2 FNYEAQ (reference sequence). The length of the CDR3 is 13 residues. DNA of the CDR3: TGTGCTAGCAGCTTAGCGGGAGCAGAGACCCAGTACTTC. As protein: CASSLAGAETQYF.

The chain joins TRBV30 to TRBJ2-5; 13 nucleotides match TRBD2. The germline V gene encodes CDR1 GTSNPN and CDR2 SVGIG (reference sequence). The CDR3 is made up of 14 amino acids. Trimming took 3 bases from V and 2 from J; bases not matched to a gene: 0. CDR3 amino acids: CAWRLAGGQETQYF. In DNA, the CDR3 is TGTGCCTGGAGACTAGCGGGGGGGCAAGAGACCCAGTACTTC.

The chain uses TRBV5-1 and TRBJ2-1, with 8 positions matching TRBD1. From germline, CDR1 is SGHRS and CDR2 YFSETQ. V shed 2 bases and J 5 bases; nucleotides not matched to a gene: 3. The CDR3 is 14 residues long. CDR3 region: CASSFGQGHNEQFF. For the CDR3, the DNA is TGCGCCAGCAGCTTTGGACAGGGTCACAATGAGCAGTTCTTC.

CDR3 sequence: CASTPPGLAGYNEQFF. The CDR3 region has the DNA TGTGCCAGCACCCCCCCCGGGCTAGCGGGTTACAATGAGCAGTTCTTC. This sequence joins TRBV9 and TRBJ2-1, with TRBD2 matching 8 bases. The length of the CDR3 is 16 residues. CDR1 SGDLS and CDR2 YYNGEE come from the germline V gene. Trimming at V came to 6 bases and at J to 4 bases, leaving 12 bases not matched to a gene.

This clone occurred a few times. The rearrangement joins TRBV5-6 to TRBJ1-4; possible D gene TRBD1, 5 bases. Germline V gene sequence: CDR1 SGHDT, CDR2 YYEEEE. There are 15 residues in the CDR3. Trimming took off 3 bases at V and 1 base at J, with 10 bases between the two ends. CDR3 residues: CASSSGPRTNEKLFF. Written as DNA, the CDR3 is TGTGCCAGCAGCTCGGGGCCCAGAACTAATGAAAAACTGTTTTTT. Looking up the rest from reference TRBV5-6 and TRBJ1-4 gives the full variable domain: DAGVTQSPTHLIKTRGQQVTLRCSPKSGHDTVSWYQQALGQGPQFIFQYYEEEERQRGNFPDRFSGHQFPNYSSELNVNALLLGDSALYLCASSSGPRTNEKLFFGSGTQLSVL.

The chain employs TRBV2 and TRBJ2-7; TRBD1 aligns across 7 bases. V shed 9 bases and J 9 bases; nucleotides not matched to a gene: 8. The CDR3 has 11 amino acids. Looked up from germline, CDR1 is SNHLY and CDR2 is FYNNEI. The CDR3 nucleotides read TGTGCCAGTCTAGATACAGGGGCGCAGTACTTC. This translates into CASLDTGAQYF.

The chain joins TRBV28 to TRBJ1-5, with a tentative D call TRBD1 (6 bases). Trimming took off 5 bases at V and 5 bases at J, with 7 bases between the two ends. The germline CDR1 and CDR2 sequences are MDHEN and SYDVKM. The CDR3 length is 12 residues. CDR3 nucleotide sequence: TGTGCCAGCAGTACAGGGTATCAGCCCCAGCATTTT. It encodes CASSTGYQPQHF.

The chain employs TRBV7-3 and TRBJ1-5; D is unresolved. From germline, CDR1 is SGHTA and CDR2 FQGTGA. V lost 3 bases and J lost 6, with 12 bases in between. The CDR3 is 14 amino acids. The CDR3 region is CASSLGPKLQPQHF. CDR3 bases: TGTGCCAGCAGCTTGGGTCCTAAGCTTCAGCCCCAGCATTTT.

The V gene is TRBV18, the J gene TRBJ1-1, with D unclear. The length of the CDR3 is 14 residues. Deletions cut 0 bases from V and 6 bases from J, with 11 bases between. Germline V gives CDR1 KGHSH, CDR2 LQKENI. The CDR3: CASSPPSEPPEAFF. Here the CDR3 DNA reads TGTGCCAGCTCACCACCGTCCGAACCTCCTGAAGCTTTCTTT.

Of note for this clone: Other DNA sequences in the sample encode the same CDR3. The gene calls are TRBV20-1 and TRBJ1-2; maybe TRBD1 (6 bases). The germline V gene has CDR1 DFQATT and CDR2 SNEGSKA (reference sequence). The CDR3 loop spans 10 amino acids. CDR3 sequence: CSVQGTGYTF. CDR3 sequence (DNA): TGCAGCGTACAGGGTACAGGCTACACCTTC.